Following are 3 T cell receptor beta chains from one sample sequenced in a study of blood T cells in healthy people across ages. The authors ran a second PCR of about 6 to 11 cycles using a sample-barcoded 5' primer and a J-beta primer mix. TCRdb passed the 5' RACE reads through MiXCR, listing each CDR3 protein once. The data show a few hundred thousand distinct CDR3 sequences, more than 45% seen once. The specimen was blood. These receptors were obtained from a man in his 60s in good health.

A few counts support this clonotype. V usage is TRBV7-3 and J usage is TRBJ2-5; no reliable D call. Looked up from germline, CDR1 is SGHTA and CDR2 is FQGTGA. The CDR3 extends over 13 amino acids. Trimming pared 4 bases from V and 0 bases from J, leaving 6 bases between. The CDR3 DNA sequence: TGTGCCAGCAGCTCAACCTACCAAGAGACCCAGTACTTC. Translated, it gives CASSSTYQETQYF.

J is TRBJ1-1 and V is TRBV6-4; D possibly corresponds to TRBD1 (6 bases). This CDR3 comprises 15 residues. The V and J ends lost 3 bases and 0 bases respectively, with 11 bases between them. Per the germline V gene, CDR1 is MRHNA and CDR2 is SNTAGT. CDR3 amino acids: CASSEKGGMNTEAFF. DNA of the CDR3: TGTGCCAGCAGTGAGAAGGGGGGAATGAACACTGAAGCTTTCTTT.

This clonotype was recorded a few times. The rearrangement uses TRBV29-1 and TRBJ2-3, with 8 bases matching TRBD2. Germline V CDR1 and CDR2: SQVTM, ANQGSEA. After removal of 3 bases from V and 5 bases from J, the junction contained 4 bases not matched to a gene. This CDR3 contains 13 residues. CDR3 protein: CSVDGGAGDTQYF. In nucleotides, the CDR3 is TGCAGCGTTGACGGGGGGGCCGGAGATACGCAGTATTTT.